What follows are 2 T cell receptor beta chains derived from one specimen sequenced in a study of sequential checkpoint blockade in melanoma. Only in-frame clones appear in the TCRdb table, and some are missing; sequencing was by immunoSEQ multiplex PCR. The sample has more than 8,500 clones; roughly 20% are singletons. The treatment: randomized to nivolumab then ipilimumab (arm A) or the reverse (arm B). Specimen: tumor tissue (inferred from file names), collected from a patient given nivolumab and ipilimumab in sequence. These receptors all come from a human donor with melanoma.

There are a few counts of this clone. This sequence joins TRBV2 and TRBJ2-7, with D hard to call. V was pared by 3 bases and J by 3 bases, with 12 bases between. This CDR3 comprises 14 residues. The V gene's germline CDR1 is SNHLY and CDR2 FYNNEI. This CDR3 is CASSDWQVRYEQYF. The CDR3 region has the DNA TGTGCCAGCAGTGACTGGCAGGTTCGCTACGAGCAGTACTTC.

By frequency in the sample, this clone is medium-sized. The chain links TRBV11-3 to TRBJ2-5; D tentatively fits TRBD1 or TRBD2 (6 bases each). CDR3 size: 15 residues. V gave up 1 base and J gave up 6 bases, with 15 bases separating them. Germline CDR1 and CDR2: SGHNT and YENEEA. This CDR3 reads CASSLGGKGVKTQYF. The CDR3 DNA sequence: TGTGCCAGCAGCTTAGGCGGGAAGGGGGTAAAGACCCAGTACTTC. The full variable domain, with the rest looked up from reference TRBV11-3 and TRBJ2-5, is EAGVVQSPRYKIIEKKQPVAFWCNPISGHNTLYWYLQNLGQGPELLIRYENEEAVDDSQLPKDRFSAERLKGVDSTLKIQPAELGDSAVYLCASSLGGKGVKTQYFGPGTRLLVL.